A single sample gave rise to the 8 T cell receptor beta chains below, sequenced in a study of blood T cell repertoires in COVID-19. Clones were sequenced by immunoSEQ multiplex PCR, and TCRdb holds only the in-frame ones, with some missing. The data show 150,000 to 200,000 clones, roughly 82% seen once. The sample was PBMCs or T cells enriched from blood (not recorded which). Receptors were obtained from a woman aged 55-69 years with acute COVID-19.

The chain is built from TRBV18 and TRBJ2-1; 11 bases fit TRBD2. Germline V gene sequence: CDR1 KGHSH, CDR2 LQKENI. Trimming removed 3 bases from V and 2 bases from J; junction bases left unmatched: 9. The CDR3 spans 18 residues. CDR3 DNA: TGTGCCAGCTCACCTGGACCTAGCGGGGGGTTAACCTACAATGAGCAGTTCTTC. Translated: CASSPGPSGGLTYNEQFF.

This clone appeared once. The chain carries TRBV11-2 and TRBJ1-4; a weak D match, TRBD1 (5 bases). Germline CDR1 reads SGHAT; CDR2 reads FQNNGV. The CDR3 length is 15 residues. V gave up 2 bases and J gave up 4 bases, with 11 bases separating them. The CDR3 protein is CASSLLQALNEKLFF. In nucleotides, the CDR3 is TGTGCCAGCAGCTTACTACAGGCACTTAATGAAAAACTGTTTTTT.

V usage is TRBV5-4 and J usage is TRBJ1-2; TRBD1 matches 7 bases. V lost 4 bases and J lost 10; bases outside the gene matches: 13. This CDR3 is 14 amino acids long. The germline gives CDR1 SGHNT, CDR2 YYREEE (reference sequence). The CDR3 sequence is CASSPTRTGQDYTF. CDR3 nucleotide sequence: TGTGCCAGCAGCCCGACTCGGACAGGTCAGGACTACACCTTC. The variable domain in full, with the rest retrieved from reference TRBV5-4 and TRBJ1-2, is ETGVTQSPTHLIKTRGQQVTLRCSSQSGHNTVSWYQQALGQGPQFIFQYYREEENGRGNFPPRFSGLQFPNYSSELNVNALELDDSALYLCASSPTRTGQDYTFGSGTRLTVV.

The rearrangement joins TRBV14 to TRBJ2-1, with 12 bases matching TRBD2. The V segment lost 3 bases and the J segment 7 bases; nucleotides outside the gene matches: 7. Per the germline V gene, CDR1 is SGHDN and CDR2 is FVKESK. This CDR3 has 16 amino acids. The CDR3: CASSHLTSGRINEQFF. The DNA for the CDR3 is TGTGCCAGCAGCCACCTGACTAGCGGGAGAATAAATGAGCAGTTCTTC.

The rearrangement uses TRBV30 and TRBJ1-3; perhaps TRBD1 as D (5 bases). The length of the CDR3 is 15 residues. Germline V gene data show CDR1 as GTSNPN and CDR2 as SVGIG (reference sequence). With 3 bases removed from V and 0 bases from J, the gap between germline ends came to 12 bases. As DNA, the CDR3 is TGTGCCTGGAGCCGACAGATAATCTCTGGAAACACCATATATTTT. Protein product: CAWSRQIISGNTIYF.

The chain combines TRBV27 with TRBJ1-6; D unresolved. In germline, CDR1 is MNHEY, CDR2 SMNVEV (reference sequence). The CDR3 length is 16 residues. V was clipped by 5 bases and J by 0 bases, with 11 bases between them. The CDR3 nucleotides read TGTGCCAGCAGTGCTCACTTGAGCTCCTATAATTCACCCCTCCACTTT. Amino acids: CASSAHLSSYNSPLHF.

In its sample, this clone was seen once. The V call is TRBV19, the J call TRBJ2-2, with D possibly matching TRBD2 (5 bases). CDR3 length: 16 amino acids. Trimming pared 5 bases from V and 7 bases from J, leaving 20 bases between. Germline values: CDR1 LNHDA, CDR2 SQIVND (reference sequence). CDR3 protein: CASSFTRGADGGELFF. DNA for the CDR3: TGTGCCAGTAGTTTTACCCGGGGAGCCGATGGCGGGGAGCTGTTTTTT.

The V gene is TRBV9, the J gene TRBJ1-2; TRBD1 aligns across 7 bases. This CDR3 spans 15 amino acids. Germline CDR1 reads SGDLS; CDR2 reads YYNGEE. Germline trimming cut 2 bases from V and 2 bases from J; bases unmatched to any gene: 6. In DNA form, the CDR3 reads TGTGCCAGCAGCGTTGCGGGACAGCTCAACTATGGCTACACCTTC. Translating it yields CASSVAGQLNYGYTF.